The 22 T cell receptor beta chains given below trace back to one sample, sequenced in a study of T-cell memory formation after mild COVID-19 (dated by TCRdb to the early 2020s). The library was built by means of 5' RACE. TCRdb shows the sequencer as Illumina NovaSeq 6000. The public reads were quality trimmed at Q25 with fastp and then assembled into clones with MiXCR by TCRdb, keeping productive beta chains. Merged by CDR3 protein, the rows form single entries marked with the most common genes and DNA. Recorded for this sample are 350,000 to 500,000 distinct CDR3 sequences; less than 25% of them occurred a single time. The biggest ten clones account for around 13% of the sample. Sequencing was done on a sample of PBMCs or a T cell subset sorted from them (not recorded which). Receptor source: an adult woman who had mild COVID-19 (a few samples of this study predate the infection). The sample titles of this study are shuffled in the database, so cell type and time point are left out; the donor was told from shared clones.

Regarding this clonotype: One junction end does not reproduce the germline sequence, and a read error may be involved. The chain has TRBV14 and TRBJ1-2, with D unresolved. Germline V gives CDR1 SGHDN, CDR2 FVKESK. The CDR3 totals 14 residues. CDR3: CASSQEYRHPSKAF. In nucleotides, the CDR3 is TGTGCCAGCAGCCAAGAATACAGACACCCTAGCAAGGCCTTC.

The sample holds a few counts of this clonotype. V is TRBV20-1 and J is TRBJ2-2; 7 nucleotides align to TRBD2. The CDR3 length is 16 residues. Germline CDR1 is DFQATT and CDR2 is SNEGSKA (reference sequence). The ends lost 3 bases at V and 3 bases at J; junction bases unmatched: 10. In DNA form, the CDR3 reads TGCAGTGCTAGTCAACCCCGCCGGGGGGACACCGGGGAGCTGTTTTTT. Translated, it gives CSASQPRRGDTGELFF.

This clonotype was seen more than once but under ten times. The chain combines TRBV12-3 or TRBV12-4 with TRBJ2-3; 16 nucleotides align to TRBD2. V gave up 6 bases and J gave up 8 bases; unmatched junction bases: 17. The CDR3 sequence is 19 residues long. The DNA for the CDR3 is TGTGCCAGCAGAGGGGCCCGCACCGGGACTAGCGGGGGGGAGGTTACGCAGTATTTT. Its translation: CASRGARTGTSGGEVTQYF.

The rearrangement links TRBV7-8 to TRBJ2-2; D possibly matches TRBD1 or TRBD2 (5 bases each). This CDR3 region has 17 residues. Trimming removed 4 bases at V and 0 bases at J, with 15 bases between. Germline V lookup: CDR1 SGHVS, CDR2 FQNEAQ. The CDR3 bases are TGTGCCAGCAGCTCGGGACGGATGTTCGCGAACACCGGGGAGCTGTTTTTT. Protein product: CASSSGRMFANTGELFF. Supplemented by reference TRBV7-8 and TRBJ2-2, the full variable domain reads GAGVSQSPRYKVAKRGQDVALRCDPISGHVSLFWYQQALGQGPEFLTYFQNEAQLDKSGLPSDRFFAERPEGSVSTLKIQRTQQEDSAVYLCASSSGRMFANTGELFFGEGSRLTVL.

The sample holds a few counts of this clonotype. The chain couples TRBV7-8 to TRBJ1-1, with a tentative D call TRBD1 (5 bases). The ends were cut back, 5 bases at V and 1 base at J, with 14 bases in the middle. The CDR3 totals 15 residues. Germline values: CDR1 SGHVS, CDR2 FQNEAQ. CDR3 sequence reads: CASSPSRAKNTEAFF. The CDR3 DNA follows: TGTGCCAGCAGCCCCAGCAGGGCTAAGAACACTGAAGCTTTCTTT.

CDR3 protein: CASSPGEGTGFYSLHF. The CDR3 region has the DNA TGCGCCAGCAGCCCCGGAGAAGGGACCGGTTTTTACTCCCTCCACTTT. The chain has TRBV4-1 and TRBJ1-6; a possible D gene is TRBD1 (5 bases). Germline CDR1 is MGHRA and CDR2 is YSYEKL. There are 16 residues in the CDR3. Between the trimmed V and J ends, which lost 4 bases and 14 bases, there was a span of 24 bases.

The V gene is TRBV5-1, the J gene TRBJ2-7; D perhaps matches TRBD2 (5 bases). V gave up 4 bases and J gave up 4 bases, with 15 bases separating them. Per germline, CDR1 SGHRS and CDR2 YFSETQ. This CDR3 has 14 amino acids. CDR3 nucleotides: TGCGCCAGCAGCATGCTAGCTGCAGCTTACGAGCAGTACTTC. Translated: CASSMLAAAYEQYF.

This chain connects TRBV12-3 or TRBV12-4 to TRBJ1-1, with D possibly matching TRBD1 (6 bases). V was pared by 7 bases and J by 11 bases, with 20 bases between. The CDR3 has 13 amino acids. The CDR3 sequence: CASIPGAGAGAFF. The CDR3 nucleotides are TGTGCCAGCATCCCGGGTGCAGGGGCTGGGGCTTTCTTT.

The chain links TRBV9 to TRBJ2-2; tentatively, D is TRBD1 or TRBD2 (6 bases each). This CDR3 spans 16 amino acids. The V gene's germline CDR1 is SGDLS and CDR2 YYNGEE. The germline V and J ends were trimmed by 3 bases and 5 bases, with 17 bases remaining between them. CDR3 sequence reads: CASSGLDTGSTGELFF. CDR3 nucleotides: TGTGCCAGCAGCGGACTAGACACAGGGTCAACCGGGGAGCTGTTTTTT. Together with reference TRBV9 and TRBJ2-2, the CDR3 gives the full variable domain: DSGVTQTPKHLITATGQRVTLRCSPRSGDLSVYWYQQSLDQGLQFLIQYYNGEERAKGNILERFSAQQFPDLHSELNLSSLELGDSALYFCASSGLDTGSTGELFFGEGSRLTVL.

This clonotype was recorded a few times. CDR3 sequence: CASRIRLAGSLDNEQFF. In DNA form, the CDR3 reads TGTGCCAGCAGAATAAGACTAGCGGGGTCCTTAGACAATGAGCAGTTCTTC. The chain employs TRBV6-2 or TRBV6-3 and TRBJ2-1; 11 bases line up with TRBD2. With 6 bases clipped from V and 5 bases from J, the junction kept 12 bases outside the gene matches. Germline-derived CDR1 and CDR2 are MNHEY and SVGEGT. This CDR3 is built from 17 residues.

The gene calls are TRBV7-2 and TRBJ1-1; D perhaps matches TRBD1 (6 bases). CDR1 SGHTA and CDR2 FQGNSA come from the germline V gene. This CDR3 region has 13 residues. Deletions cut 1 base from V and 12 bases from J, with 15 bases between. In DNA form, the CDR3 reads TGTGCCAGCAGCTTAGTAGGGACACCGACAACTTTCTTT. Its translation: CASSLVGTPTTFF.

The rearrangement uses TRBV29-1 and TRBJ2-1; 8 nucleotides align to TRBD1. Germline CDR1 reads SQVTM; CDR2 reads ANQGSEA. There are 11 residues in the CDR3. Unmatched junction bases numbered 12, after V lost 7 bases and J lost 16 bases. The CDR3 bases are TGCAGCGATTATTCAGGGGGCAGTTCTTTCTTC. Protein: CSDYSGGSSFF.

The table lists this clonotype with a few counts. The V call is TRBV20-1, the J call TRBJ2-1; no clear D gene. V shed 3 bases and J shed 0 bases, with 12 bases lying between them. Germline CDR1 is DFQATT and CDR2 is SNEGSKA (reference sequence). The CDR3 contains 15 residues. The CDR3 spells CSARALQSSYNEQFF. CDR3 coding DNA: TGCAGTGCTAGGGCACTCCAAAGCTCCTACAATGAGCAGTTCTTC.

This clonotype was seen a few times. This chain links TRBV3-1 with TRBJ1-2; 7 bases match TRBD1. There are 12 residues in the CDR3. J lost 7 bases, V lost 3 bases, and 2 bases had no gene match. CDR1 and CDR2 from the germline V gene are LGHDT and YNNKEL (reference sequence). CDR3: CASSQPGGGYTF. The CDR3 nucleotides are TGTGCCAGCAGCCAGCCAGGGGGTGGCTACACCTTC.

V usage is TRBV3-1 and J usage is TRBJ2-3, with 7 bases matching TRBD1. Germline assignment: CDR1 LGHDT and CDR2 YNNKEL (reference sequence). V was pared by 7 bases and J by 0 bases, with 4 bases of the junction left unmatched. The CDR3 totals 14 residues. The CDR3: CASNTGESTDTQYF. CDR3 nucleotides: TGTGCCAGCAACACAGGGGAAAGCACAGATACGCAGTATTTT.

The rearrangement links TRBV29-1 to TRBJ1-1; D is undetermined. This CDR3 has 14 amino acids. The V end lost 6 bases, the J end lost 1 base, and 15 bases lay between the germline ends. Per germline, CDR1 SQVTM and CDR2 ANQGSEA. The CDR3 DNA reads TGCAGCGTCGCCGGGATGTTAAAGAACACTGAAGCTTTCTTT. Its protein is CSVAGMLKNTEAFF.

The table lists this clonotype with a few counts. The chain employs TRBV6-5 and TRBJ2-3, with 9 bases matching TRBD2. The CDR3 is 14 residues long. Germline CDR1 reads MNHEY; CDR2 reads SVGAGI. With V trimmed by 6 bases and J by 3 bases, 4 bases remained unmatched. CDR3: CASRLSGRTDTQYF. CDR3 sequence (DNA): TGTGCCAGCAGGCTTAGCGGGAGAACAGATACGCAGTATTTT.

J is TRBJ1-1 and V is TRBV5-1; the D is unclear. This CDR3 has 14 amino acids. Trimming took 3 bases from V and 4 from J, leaving 13 bases between them. Germline CDR1 SGHRS, CDR2 YFSETQ. The CDR3: CASSSQLEGTEAFF. The CDR3 nucleotides are TGCGCCAGCAGCTCTCAGCTGGAGGGCACTGAAGCTTTCTTT.

This clonotype was seen more than once but under ten times. The chain carries TRBV2 and TRBJ2-5, with D possibly matching TRBD1 (6 bases). CDR1 and CDR2 from the germline V gene are SNHLY and FYNNEI. CDR3 length: 14 amino acids. V dropped 2 bases and J dropped 5 bases, with 12 bases sitting between them. CDR3 in DNA: TGTGCCAGCAGTGAATCAGGGGAAGGGGAGACCCAGTACTTC. This translates into CASSESGEGETQYF.

This clonotype was counted a few times. The chain couples TRBV20-1 to TRBJ2-7, with 12 nucleotides matching TRBD1. Germline V gene data show CDR1 as DFQATT and CDR2 as SNEGSKA (reference sequence). The CDR3 length is 15 residues. Germline trimming cut 5 bases from V and 5 bases from J; bases unmatched to any gene: 10. CDR3 in DNA: TGCAGTGCTCCCCACCCGGGACAGGGGGCCAACGAGCAGTACTTC. Translation gives CSAPHPGQGANEQYF.

This rearrangement joins TRBV5-6 to TRBJ2-5, with unresolved D. Trimming removed 4 bases from V and 0 bases from J, with 10 bases in between. Germline V gene data show CDR1 as SGHDT and CDR2 as YYEEEE. The CDR3 extends over 14 amino acids. CDR3 residues: CASSPVVNQETQYF. DNA of the CDR3: TGTGCCAGCAGCCCCGTAGTGAACCAAGAGACCCAGTACTTC. Filled out from reference TRBV5-6 and TRBJ2-5, the complete variable domain reads DAGVTQSPTHLIKTRGQQVTLRCSPKSGHDTVSWYQQALGQGPQFIFQYYEEEERQRGNFPDRFSGHQFPNYSSELNVNALLLGDSALYLCASSPVVNQETQYFGPGTRLLVL.

This clonotype was recorded only once. The V call is TRBV6-2 or TRBV6-3, the J call TRBJ2-3; D ambiguous. The CDR3 has 18 residues. CDR1 and CDR2 (germline): MNHEY, SVGEGT. Trimming stripped 5 bases from V and 2 bases from J, with 23 bases between. CDR3 amino acids: CASSLAENSRPDTDTQYF. The CDR3 DNA reads TGTGCCAGCAGTCTCGCTGAGAATTCGAGGCCGGACACAGATACGCAGTATTTT.